The 28 T cell receptor beta chains in this list originate from one sample, sequenced in a study of blood T cells in healthy people across ages. Then a second PCR, running about 6 to 12 cycles, was carried out with a sample-barcoded 5' primer and a J-beta primer mix. One entry per CDR3 protein results from TCRdb running MiXCR on the 5' RACE reads. Of 630,000 or so distinct CDR3 sequences listed, roughly 32% are singletons. Material for sequencing was blood. The receptors stem from a woman at least 80 years old in good health.

As concerns this clonotype: A read error may be the cause here, since a much bigger clone is one base away. This chain connects TRBV5-1 to TRBJ2-1; D gene uncertain. CDR3 length: 13 amino acids. Per the germline V gene, CDR1 is SGHRS and CDR2 is YFSETQ. CDR3 bases: TGCGCCAGCAGCTTGGAAGGGTATCTGGAAAGGCTCTTC. This gives the protein CASSLEGYLERLF.

This clonotype was counted many times. The chain couples TRBV10-3 to TRBJ1-1; 8 bases match TRBD1. Germline assignment: CDR1 ENHRY and CDR2 SYGVKD. This CDR3 comprises 15 residues. Trimming at V came to 2 bases and at J to 0 bases, leaving 2 bases not matched to a gene. CDR3 nucleotide sequence: TGTGCCATCAGTGAGGGACAGGGCTTGAACACTGAAGCTTTCTTT. Its translation: CAISEGQGLNTEAFF.

A word on this clonotype: One junction end disagrees with the germline gene, perhaps due to a read error. The chain joins TRBV7-2 to TRBJ1-1; 9 nucleotides match TRBD1. CDR1 and CDR2 from the germline V gene are SGHTA and FQGNSA. The CDR3 is made up of 18 amino acids. CDR3 loop: CASSLRGGTGSLNTESFF. In DNA form, the CDR3 reads TGTGCCAGCAGCTTAAGGGGGGGGACAGGGTCCCTGAACACTGAATCTTTCTTT. Full variable domain (outside the CDR3, taken from reference TRBV7-2 and TRBJ1-1): GAGVSQSPSNKVTEKGKDVELRCDPISGHTALYWYRQSLGQGLEFLIYFQGNSAPDKSGLPSDRFSAERTGGSVSTLTIQRTQQEDSAVYLCASSLRGGTGSLNTESFFGQGTRLTVV.

This clonotype was seen ten or more times. The chain links TRBV7-2 to TRBJ1-5, with D unresolved. Between the trimmed V and J ends, which lost 3 bases and 2 bases, there was a span of 8 bases. The CDR3 totals 14 residues. Per germline, CDR1 SGHTA and CDR2 FQGNSA. CDR3 in DNA: TGTGCCAGCAGCTTCCCGCAGGGCAATCAGCCCCAGCATTTT. Translating it yields CASSFPQGNQPQHF.

This chain joins TRBV3-1 and TRBJ2-2; 10 bases map to TRBD2. Germline CDR1 LGHDT, CDR2 YNNKEL (reference sequence). The CDR3 has 16 amino acids. V trimming: 4 bases; J trimming: 6 bases; junction bases outside the gene matches: 8. CDR3 sequence reads: CASSLLSGGTSGELFF. The CDR3 DNA reads as TGTGCCAGCAGCCTCCTTAGCGGGGGGACCTCCGGGGAGCTGTTTTTT.

There are many counts of this clonotype. V gene TRBV5-1 combines with J gene TRBJ2-1, with 8 positions matching TRBD2. Germline CDR1 reads SGHRS; CDR2 reads YFSETQ. The CDR3 extends over 15 amino acids. J gave up 9 bases and V 4 bases, and 12 bases lay outside the gene matches. The CDR3 coding sequence is TGCGCCAGCAGCGGGACAAGCGGGGGTCTTAGTGAGCAGTTCTTC. Its protein product is CASSGTSGGLSEQFF.

At least ten counts were recorded for this clonotype. The CDR3 reads CASSAEWGGPHEQYF. The CDR3 region has the DNA TGTGCCAGCAGCGCCGAGTGGGGGGGACCGCACGAGCAGTACTTC. The chain has TRBV9 and TRBJ2-7; 7 bases are a match to TRBD2. Per the germline V gene, CDR1 is SGDLS and CDR2 is YYNGEE. This CDR3 comprises 15 residues. The V and J ends lost 3 bases and 5 bases, in that order; junction bases with no gene match: 11.

This clonotype appeared many times. The V call is TRBV4-1, the J call TRBJ1-5; D gene ambiguous. V was trimmed by 4 bases and J by 1 base, leaving 14 bases between them. The CDR3 loop spans 16 amino acids. From germline, CDR1 is MGHRA and CDR2 YSYEKL. CDR3 in DNA: TGCGCCAGCAGCCCACCCCCAGGAGGAAGCAATCAGCCCCAGCATTTT. It codes for CASSPPPGGSNQPQHF.

This chain connects TRBV30 to TRBJ2-5, with 8 bases aligning to TRBD2. The germline CDR1 and CDR2 sequences are GTSNPN and SVGIG (reference sequence). J was trimmed by 11 bases and V by 6 bases; bases with no gene match: 11. The CDR3 sequence is 12 residues long. CDR3 amino acids: CACTTGGPEQYF. In DNA, the CDR3 is TGTGCCTGTACGACGGGGGGGCCTGAGCAGTACTTC.

This clonotype was observed at least ten times. The V call is TRBV7-2, the J call TRBJ2-7; 13 nucleotides line up with TRBD2. V lost 5 bases, J lost 6 bases, and 10 bases stayed unmatched. This CDR3 has 16 amino acids. The germline V gene encodes CDR1 SGHTA and CDR2 FQGNSA. The CDR3 protein is CASSPSTSGGALEQYF. The DNA of the CDR3 is TGTGCCAGCAGCCCCAGTACTAGCGGGGGGGCTCTCGAGCAGTACTTC.

This clonotype was recorded at least ten times. In DNA, the CDR3 is TGTGCCAGCAGCGACTCCGGGACTTCGCAAGAGACCCAGTACTTC. Translated, it gives CASSDSGTSQETQYF. The chain employs TRBV5-6 and TRBJ2-5, with a tentative D call TRBD2 (6 bases). Trimming took off 4 bases at V and 2 bases at J, with 15 bases between the two ends. The CDR3 loop spans 15 amino acids. Germline V CDR1 and CDR2: SGHDT, YYEEEE.

The sample holds many counts of this clonotype. The chain uses TRBV20-1 and TRBJ1-2; 10 bases line up with TRBD1. V shed 1 base, J shed 3 bases, and the junction held 5 bases outside the gene matches. CDR3 length equals 15 residues. Looked up from germline, CDR1 is DFQATT and CDR2 is SNEGSKA (reference sequence). Here the CDR3 reads CSARAEDRGDYGYTF. In DNA, the CDR3 is TGCAGTGCTAGAGCCGAGGACAGGGGGGACTATGGCTACACCTTC.

There are many counts of this clonotype. With a much larger clone just one base away, this may be a read error. The chain links TRBV5-1 to TRBJ2-7; 9 positions agree with TRBD1. This CDR3 is built from 13 residues. V lost 3 bases to trimming and J lost 6 bases; unmatched junction nucleotides: 4. The germline V gene encodes CDR1 SGHRS and CDR2 YFSETQ. CDR3 DNA: TGCGCCAGCAGCTGGGGACAGGGAGGCGAGCAGTACTTC. The encoded protein is CASSWGQGGEQYF.

This chain links TRBV29-1 with TRBJ1-1; D not certain. V was clipped by 7 bases and J by 1 base, with 10 bases between them. The germline gives CDR1 SQVTM, CDR2 ANQGSEA. The CDR3 is made up of 12 amino acids. The CDR3 protein is CSAMRKNTEAFF. The DNA of the CDR3 is TGCAGCGCAATGAGGAAGAACACTGAAGCTTTCTTT.

This clonotype has at least ten counts. CDR3 loop: CASSPLGGTQYF. The CDR3 nucleotides are TGTGCCAGCAGCCCCCTCGGCGGTACGCAGTATTTT. The gene calls are TRBV9 and TRBJ2-3; D gene uncertain. Trimming stripped 4 bases from V and 8 bases from J, with 11 bases between. The CDR3 has 12 residues. CDR1 and CDR2 (germline): SGDLS, YYNGEE.

This clonotype appeared a few times. A much larger clone is a single base away; this may be a read error. V gene TRBV6-2 or TRBV6-3 combines with J gene TRBJ2-1; 10 bases are shared with TRBD1. Germline CDR1 and CDR2: MNHEY and SVGEGT. CDR3 length equals 15 residues. J was trimmed by 8 bases and V by 6 bases; bases with no gene match: 10. CDR3 nucleotide sequence: TGTGCCAGCAGCACCGGGACAGGGGCTCGCGATGAGCAGTTCTTC. Protein sequence: CASSTGTGARDEQFF.

This clonotype appeared many times. The V and J genes are TRBV5-1 and TRBJ2-5; no firm D call. This CDR3 contains 12 residues. V shed 4 bases and J shed 5 bases, with 9 bases lying between them. CDR1 is SGHRS, CDR2 YFSETQ, per germline. The CDR3 DNA sequence: TGCGCCAGCAGCGCTGATTACGAGACCCAGTACTTC. Translating gives CASSADYETQYF.

This clonotype was seen at least ten times. This chain joins TRBV7-2 and TRBJ2-7; a possible D gene is TRBD2 (7 bases). The germline CDR1 and CDR2 sequences are SGHTA and FQGNSA. CDR3 length: 16 residues. Trimming took 2 bases from V and 0 from J, leaving 14 bases between them. Here the CDR3 reads CASSLHQGGASYEQYF. The CDR3 nucleotides read TGTGCCAGCAGCTTACATCAAGGGGGGGCCTCCTACGAGCAGTACTTC.

About this clonotype itself: Given a much more abundant clone one base away, this may be a read error. V gene TRBV20-1 combines with J gene TRBJ1-2, with a weak D call TRBD1 (5 bases). Germline assignment: CDR1 DFQATT and CDR2 SNEGSKA (reference sequence). V was shortened by 3 bases and J by 4 bases, with 24 bases between the two germline ends. This CDR3 comprises 17 residues. In DNA form, the CDR3 reads TGCAGTGCTAGCCGTGGGACGAAACTGGACATCGCCTATGGCTACACCTTC. Translation gives CSASRGTKLDIAYGYTF.

As regards this clonotype: Mismatch with germline at one junction end may stem from a read error. V gene TRBV7-9 combines with J gene TRBJ2-5, with 8 bases fitting TRBD2. The CDR3 is made up of 14 amino acids. Germline-derived CDR1 and CDR2 are SEHNR and FQNEAQ (reference sequence). Written as DNA, the CDR3 is TGTGCCAGCGGCTTCATAGCGGGGCGGGAGACCCAGTACTTC. Its translation is CASGFIAGRETQYF.

This clonotype was seen a handful of times. This may come from a read error, since a much larger clone is one base off. V gene TRBV7-2 combines with J gene TRBJ1-1; 8 nucleotides line up with TRBD1. The CDR3 length is 15 residues. V dropped 7 bases and J dropped 7; count of bases not matched to a gene: 14. Germline V CDR1 and CDR2: SGHTA, FQGNSA. In nucleotides, the CDR3 is TGTGCCAGCACCGAATCCCCCACCGGGACAGGTGAAGCTTTCTTT. This sequence encodes CASTESPTGTGEAFF.

This clonotype was found a few times. This chain connects TRBV7-2 to TRBJ1-1; TRBD1 is a possible D gene (5 bases). CDR1 SGHTA and CDR2 FQGNSA come from the germline V gene. This CDR3 spans 15 amino acids. Trimming stripped 1 base from V and 8 bases from J, with 17 bases between. The DNA for the CDR3 is TGTGCCAGCAGCTTAGATTCGCGGGGGTATGTCGAAGCTTTCTTT. Its translation is CASSLDSRGYVEAFF.

J is TRBJ1-2 and V is TRBV7-9; 9 positions agree with TRBD1. Germline values: CDR1 SEHNR, CDR2 FQNEAQ (reference sequence). The CDR3 consists of 16 residues. Trimming cost V 2 bases and J 3 bases; bases outside gene matches: 7. The CDR3 nucleotides are TGTGCCAGCAGCTTACCGCCGGGACAGGGCTACTATGGCTACACCTTC. It specifies CASSLPPGQGYYGYTF.

The J gene is TRBJ1-5, the V gene TRBV30; D not certain. V was trimmed by 1 base and J by 3 bases, leaving 10 bases between them. CDR1 and CDR2 from the germline V gene are GTSNPN and SVGIG (reference sequence). The CDR3 totals 14 residues. CDR3 in amino acids: CAWSGGVVNQPQHF. The DNA of the CDR3 is TGTGCCTGGAGTGGCGGGGTCGTCAATCAGCCCCAGCATTTT.

Comments on this clonotype: A much larger clone is a single base away; this may be a read error. V usage is TRBV9 and J usage is TRBJ2-1; TRBD2 matches at 10 bases. The CDR3 has 15 residues. Germline CDR1 and CDR2: SGDLS and YYNGEE. CDR3 amino acids: CGSSADTSGDNEQFF. The CDR3 DNA is TGTGGCAGCAGCGCGGATACTAGCGGGGACAATGAGCAGTTCTTC.

This clonotype has at least ten counts. The V call is TRBV6-6, the J call TRBJ2-7; a possible D gene is TRBD1 (6 bases). This CDR3 comprises 12 residues. With 11 bases removed from V and 2 bases from J, the gap between germline ends came to 13 bases. Germline CDR1 is MNHNY and CDR2 is SVGAGI (reference sequence). CDR3 in amino acids: CASTGLAYEQYF. The CDR3 nucleotides are TGTGCCTCCACAGGGCTAGCCTACGAGCAGTACTTC.

This clonotype turned up a few times. The gene calls are TRBV11-2 and TRBJ1-1, with TRBD1 identical over 9 bases. The germline V gene has CDR1 SGHAT and CDR2 FQNNGV. V lost 1 base, J lost 8 bases, and 5 bases stayed unmatched. CDR3 size: 14 residues. CDR3 residues: CASSLGDRAKEAFF. The CDR3 nucleotides are TGTGCCAGCAGCTTAGGGGACAGGGCGAAAGAAGCTTTCTTT.

The chain uses TRBV28 and TRBJ2-6, with TRBD1 as a possible D gene (5 bases). CDR3 length: 15 residues. V was trimmed by 1 base and J by 2 bases, leaving 6 bases between them. Germline CDR1 MDHEN, CDR2 SYDVKM. The CDR3 DNA reads TGTGCCAGCAGTTTATCAGGGACTGGGGCCAACGTCCTGACTTTC. It codes for CASSLSGTGANVLTF. Supplemented by reference TRBV28 and TRBJ2-6, the full variable domain reads DVKVTQSSRYLVKRTGEKVFLECVQDMDHENMFWYRQDPGLGLRLIYFSYDVKMKEKGDIPEGYSVSREKKERFSLILESASTNQTSMYLCASSLSGTGANVLTFGAGSRLTVL.